A single sample gave rise to the 22 T cell receptor beta chains below, sequenced in a study of regulatory T cells in long-lasting Graves disease. In building TCR beta libraries, iRepertoire HTBI primers were used together with Arm-PCR of CDR3 regions. TCRdb re-derived calls from the multiplex PCR reads in MiXCR, one entry per CDR3 protein. The sample includes 400,000 to 500,000 distinct CDR3 sequences, roughly 15% of them seen just once. Documented time point: newly diagnosed GD, antithyroid drugs for less than 3 months. PBMCs were the source of the RNA used for TCR sequencing. A further study also used this sample, focusing on T cells in Graves' hyperthyroidism and ophthalmopathy.

Material: peripheral blood mononuclear cells (PBMCs), obtained at new diagnosis, from a patient treated with antithyroid drugs. These receptors were obtained from a woman aged 18-29 years with Graves disease.

This clonotype was detected ten times or more. The rearrangement uses TRBV20-1 and TRBJ2-3; D gene unclear. The V end lost 6 bases, the J end lost 2 bases, and 30 bases lay between the germline ends. CDR1 DFQATT and CDR2 SNEGSKA come from the germline V gene (reference sequence). The CDR3 spans 19 residues. The CDR3 is CSATARARSGAPHTDTQYF. The CDR3 coding sequence is TGCAGTGCAACAGCTCGCGCCCGGTCAGGAGCCCCACACACAGATACGCAGTATTTT.

In nucleotides, the CDR3 is TGTGCCACCAGCAGAGATCTAGCGGGAGGTAATGAGCAGTTCTTC. Amino acids: CATSRDLAGGNEQFF. This sequence joins TRBV15 and TRBJ2-1, with 11 positions matching TRBD2. Per the germline V gene, CDR1 is LNHNV and CDR2 is YYDKDF (reference sequence). Trimming removed 0 bases from V and 7 bases from J; junction bases left unmatched: 2. This CDR3 spans 15 amino acids.

This clonotype was observed a few times. The V gene is TRBV5-1, the J gene TRBJ2-7; TRBD1 matches at 9 bases. This CDR3 region has 14 residues. Germline CDR1 reads SGHRS; CDR2 reads YFSETQ. J was trimmed by 4 bases and V by 2 bases; bases with no gene match: 4. The CDR3 protein is CASSLQGAEYEQYF. CDR3 DNA sequence: TGCGCCAGCAGCTTACAGGGGGCGGAATACGAGCAGTACTTC.

In its sample, this clonotype was seen many times. The V and J genes are TRBV18 and TRBJ2-1, with 10 bases aligning to TRBD2. This CDR3 comprises 13 residues. Germline CDR1 reads KGHSH; CDR2 reads LQKENI. The junction had 2 bases not matched to a gene; V was cut back by 0 bases and J by 12 bases. The CDR3 protein is CASSPPSGRGQFF. As DNA, the CDR3 is TGTGCCAGCTCACCACCCAGCGGGAGGGGGCAGTTCTTC.

The chain has TRBV15 and TRBJ2-3; possibly TRBD2 for D (6 bases). The germline V and J ends were trimmed by 0 bases and 6 bases, with 13 bases remaining between them. Germline CDR1 LNHNV, CDR2 YYDKDF (reference sequence). The CDR3 totals 15 residues. CDR3 nucleotide sequence: TGTGCCACCAGCAGAGACACGGGAGTGTCGGATACGCAGTATTTT. Encoded protein: CATSRDTGVSDTQYF.

The rearrangement joins TRBV6-9 to TRBJ1-5; D not resolved. V was clipped by 3 bases and J by 6 bases, with 12 bases between them. The germline CDR1 and CDR2 sequences are MNHGY and SVAAGI. This CDR3 is built from 14 residues. Written as DNA, the CDR3 is TGTGCCAGCAGTTACGGACCGGCGGGTCAGCCCCAGCATTTT. Translating gives CASSYGPAGQPQHF.

The gene calls are TRBV5-1 and TRBJ2-1; D not certain. Germline loops: CDR1 SGHRS, CDR2 YFSETQ. There are 15 residues in the CDR3. Trimming cost V 0 bases and J 1 base, with 8 bases left between them. In DNA, the CDR3 is TGCGCCAGCAGCTTGGGACTGCAATCCTACAATGAGCAGTTCTTC. It translates to CASSLGLQSYNEQFF.

The chain carries TRBV13 and TRBJ2-3; D is perhaps TRBD2 (5 bases). This CDR3 comprises 12 residues. The V end was cut by 1 base, the J end by 10 bases, with 9 bases between. Germline CDR1 and CDR2: PRHDT and FYEKMQ (reference sequence). The CDR3 region is CASSLEGLAQYF. The DNA of the CDR3 is TGTGCCAGCAGCTTAGAAGGACTTGCGCAGTATTTT.

The chain carries TRBV7-9 and TRBJ1-2, with a possible D match to TRBD1 (5 bases). Per germline, CDR1 SEHNR and CDR2 FQNEAQ (reference sequence). CDR3 size: 13 residues. Trimming removed 3 bases from V and 7 bases from J, with 12 bases in between. CDR3 loop: CASSLGGTFGYTF. The DNA of the CDR3 is TGTGCCAGCAGCTTGGGCGGGACGTTTGGCTACACCTTC.

V and J are TRBV4-3 and TRBJ2-2; D remains ambiguous. CDR3 length equals 13 residues. Germline loops: CDR1 LGHNA, CDR2 YSLEER. Trimming pared 0 bases from V and 5 bases from J, leaving 4 bases between. As DNA, the CDR3 is TGCGCCAGCAGCCAAGATGTGACCGGGGAGCTGTTTTTT. Translation: CASSQDVTGELFF.

The J gene is TRBJ2-3, the V gene TRBV12-3 or TRBV12-4; weak D call: TRBD1 (5 bases). The CDR3 runs 13 residues. The germline V and J ends were trimmed by 3 bases and 4 bases, with 8 bases remaining between them. The CDR3 nucleotides are TGTGCCAGCAGTTTCAGGGCCGCAGATACGCAGTATTTT. Protein product: CASSFRAADTQYF.

As to this clonotype: The junction differs from germline at one of its ends, possibly a read error. This rearrangement joins TRBV2 to TRBJ1-5; D is undetermined. This CDR3 is built from 14 residues. CDR1 SNHLY and CDR2 FYNNEI come from the germline V gene. The CDR3 sequence is CASSEVRQNQPQRF. The CDR3 nucleotides read TGTGCCAGCAGTGAAGTACGGCAAAATCAGCCCCAGCGTTTT.

This clonotype was counted many times. The gene calls are TRBV28 and TRBJ2-5; TRBD1 might be the D (5 bases). CDR1 and CDR2 from the germline V gene are MDHEN and SYDVKM. V was clipped by 3 bases and J by 3 bases, with 14 bases between them. The CDR3 extends over 15 amino acids. The CDR3 here is CASSFMRQGKETQYF. As DNA, the CDR3 is TGTGCCAGCAGTTTTATGAGGCAGGGAAAAGAGACCCAGTACTTC.

This clonotype has only a few counts. With only one base between it and a far larger clone, this is likely a read error. The CDR3 region has the DNA TGTGCCACCAGGGACACTCCTTCCTACGAGCAGTTCTTC. It codes for CATRDTPSYEQFF. J is TRBJ2-1 and V is TRBV15; perhaps TRBD1 as D (5 bases). V was clipped by 6 bases and J by 10 bases, with 16 bases between them. Germline lookup yields CDR1 LNHNV and CDR2 YYDKDF (reference sequence). The CDR3 spans 13 residues.

This clonotype was found many times. The chain recombines TRBV20-1 with TRBJ2-1, with TRBD2 identical over 9 bases. CDR1 is DFQATT, CDR2 SNEGSKA, per germline (reference sequence). The CDR3 spans 16 residues. The V and J ends lost 2 bases and 3 bases, in that order; junction bases with no gene match: 8. CDR3 nucleotide sequence: TGCAGTGCTAGACAACGTAGGACTAGCGACTACAATGAGCAGTTCTTC. Amino acids: CSARQRRTSDYNEQFF.

Concerning this clonotype itself: Likely a read error: the CDR3 ends without its conserved phenylalanine or tryptophan. The chain couples TRBV5-1 to TRBJ2-1, with unresolved D. Germline CDR1 SGHRS, CDR2 YFSETQ. Trimming removed 3 bases at V and 5 bases at J, with 6 bases between. CDR3 size: 12 residues. The CDR3 nucleotides are TGCGCCAGCAGCTACGAGGACAATGAGCAGTTCATC. Its translation: CASSYEDNEQFI.

The table lists this clonotype with a few counts. This chain links TRBV20-1 with TRBJ2-2; TRBD1 is a possible D gene (6 bases). Trimming removed 1 base from V and 0 bases from J, with 9 bases in between. The CDR3 has 15 amino acids. The germline V gene encodes CDR1 DFQATT and CDR2 SNEGSKA (reference sequence). CDR3: CSARAGGPNTGELFF. CDR3 coding DNA: TGCAGTGCTAGAGCTGGGGGCCCGAACACCGGGGAGCTGTTTTTT.

The chain is built from TRBV12-5 and TRBJ2-1, with 11 bases fitting TRBD2. CDR1 LGHNT and CDR2 FRNRAP come from the germline V gene. The CDR3 totals 16 residues. The V gene end was trimmed by 1 base and the J gene end by 12 bases; junction bases not matched to a gene: 11. The CDR3 protein is CASGLANSLAGESQFF. The CDR3 bases are TGTGCTAGTGGTTTGGCAAATTCACTAGCGGGAGAATCGCAGTTCTTC.

This clonotype showed up many times. This chain uses TRBV5-1 with TRBJ1-1; D unclear. V lost 0 bases and J lost 4, with 19 bases in between. CDR3 length equals 17 residues. In germline, CDR1 is SGHRS, CDR2 YFSETQ. For the CDR3, the DNA is TGCGCCAGCAGCTTGGTAGGTAATTGGGGATTCGGCACTGAAGCTTTCTTT. This encodes CASSLVGNWGFGTEAFF.

In its sample, this clonotype was seen a few times. The chain recombines TRBV2 with TRBJ1-1; D ambiguous. V gave up 4 bases and J gave up 0 bases, with 9 bases separating them. The length of the CDR3 is 14 residues. Germline CDR1 reads SNHLY; CDR2 reads FYNNEI. The CDR3: CASSVGGMNTEAFF. CDR3 nucleotides: TGTGCCAGCAGTGTTGGAGGGATGAACACTGAAGCTTTCTTT.

There are many counts of this clonotype. The chain has TRBV2 and TRBJ2-5, with D possibly TRBD2 on 6 matching bases. Trimming took off 1 base at V and 1 base at J, with 13 bases between the two ends. The CDR3 loop spans 16 amino acids. Germline assignment: CDR1 SNHLY and CDR2 FYNNEI. CDR3 sequence: CASSEVIAGLQETQYF. CDR3 in DNA: TGTGCCAGCAGTGAAGTTATTGCGGGACTCCAAGAGACCCAGTACTTC.

The V and J genes are TRBV30 and TRBJ1-1; perhaps TRBD1 as D (5 bases). Germline V CDR1 and CDR2: GTSNPN, SVGIG (reference sequence). The CDR3 spans 12 residues. V lost 4 bases and J 1 base, leaving 7 bases between the germline ends. CDR3 protein: CAWTGTNTEAFF. The DNA of the CDR3 is TGTGCCTGGACAGGGACGAACACTGAAGCTTTCTTT.